This TCR beta chain emerged from a study of blood T cell repertoires in COVID-19. Whole-study context: Some COVID-19 samples were acute and others convalescent; all came from the United States, Italy and Spain. Nucleic acid was either cDNA or gDNA, and it came from T cells, B-cell-depleted T cells, or PBMCs.

Germline lookup yields CDR1 MGHRA and CDR2 YSYEKL. V shed 2 bases, J shed 2 bases, and the junction held 12 bases outside the gene matches. The CDR3 contains 17 residues. Original analysis: Reference gene primer amplification in the assay estimated nucleated cell counts. Sequencing was performed with immunoSEQ multiplex PCR; in TCRdb, only in-frame clones are kept and a portion is missing. The V and J calls and clone size come from that table; D and trimming were worked out from the DNA. Found here are 140,000 to 150,000 clones, more than 75% of them singletons; the top ten hold 10% to 15%. The V gene is TRBV4-1, the J gene TRBJ2-7, with TRBD2 matching over 7 bases. Sample: peripheral blood. The clonotype comes from a man in his fifties or sixties with active or convalescent COVID-19. The CDR3 nucleotides read TGCGCCAGCAGCCAACGAGCTAGCGGTCTCGGTACCTACGAGCAGTACTTC. The encoded protein is CASSQRASGLGTYEQYF.